Presented here are 22 T cell receptor beta chains from one specimen sequenced in a study of T cells after yellow fever vaccination. Each CDR3 protein gets one entry after TCRdb re-called the 5' RACE reads with MiXCR. The table records about 220,000 distinct CDR3 sequences, approximately 3.2% of them present only once. The sequences come from CD4+ T cells sorted from PBMCs, collected 10 days after the yellow fever booster vaccination. These receptor sequences come from a man between 18 and 29 years old who received the YFV17D yellow fever vaccine.

This clonotype was counted at least ten times. The V and J genes are TRBV7-9 and TRBJ2-3, with D hard to call. Per the germline V gene, CDR1 is SEHNR and CDR2 is FQNEAQ (reference sequence). The CDR3 runs to 15 residues. Trimming pared 3 bases from V and 0 bases from J, leaving 10 bases between. CDR3 nucleotides: TGTGCCAGCAGCTTGGACGGTGCTAGCACAGATACGCAGTATTTT. The encoded protein is CASSLDGASTDTQYF.

The chain carries TRBV20-1 and TRBJ2-2; TRBD1 aligns across 8 bases. This CDR3 spans 15 amino acids. Trimming took 1 base from V and 4 from J; bases not matched to a gene: 5. Per the germline V gene, CDR1 is DFQATT and CDR2 is SNEGSKA (reference sequence). Written as DNA, the CDR3 is TGCAGTGCTAGAGGGACAGACAGGGGCACCGGGGAGCTGTTTTTT. Translation: CSARGTDRGTGELFF.

The rearrangement joins TRBV7-2 to TRBJ1-2; the D is unclear. Trimming stripped 6 bases from V and 4 bases from J, with 12 bases between. The CDR3 runs to 13 residues. From germline, CDR1 is SGHTA and CDR2 FQGNSA. The CDR3 region has the DNA TGTGCCAGCAGTAGGGAGGGCCTCTATGGCTACACCTTC. Amino acid sequence: CASSREGLYGYTF.

Details on this clonotype: This could be a read error, since a much larger clone is one nucleotide away. The chain combines TRBV24-1 with TRBJ1-5; the D gene is possibly TRBD1 (5 bases). Trimming stripped 6 bases from V and 7 bases from J, with 21 bases between. The CDR3 consists of 16 residues. Germline loops: CDR1 KGHDR, CDR2 SFDVKD. CDR3 sequence reads: CATSPPGAGMRQPQHF. The CDR3 DNA reads as TGTGCCACCAGTCCCCCCGGGGCAGGAATGAGGCAGCCCCAGCATTTT.

The sample holds many counts of this clonotype. V usage is TRBV4-1 and J usage is TRBJ1-1; TRBD1 aligns across 7 bases. There are 10 residues in the CDR3. The V and J ends lost 9 bases and 7 bases, in that order; junction bases with no gene match: 2. Germline V gene data show CDR1 as MGHRA and CDR2 as YSYEKL. The CDR3 sequence: CASGQVEAFF. The CDR3 nucleotides read TGCGCCAGTGGACAGGTTGAAGCTTTCTTT.

This clonotype was observed many times. The V call is TRBV29-1, the J call TRBJ1-1; TRBD1 might be the D (5 bases). Germline V gives CDR1 SQVTM, CDR2 ANQGSEA. Trimming pared 3 bases from V and 3 bases from J, leaving 8 bases between. The CDR3 covers 12 residues. The CDR3 spells CSVDRAYTEAFF. DNA of the CDR3: TGCAGCGTTGACAGGGCCTACACTGAAGCTTTCTTT.

This clonotype showed up just a few times. The V and J genes are TRBV7-2 and TRBJ1-4; D ambiguous. CDR3 length: 15 residues. CDR1 and CDR2 (germline): SGHTA, FQGNSA. V shed 5 bases and J shed 0 bases, with 10 bases lying between them. CDR3 sequence reads: CASSPNGATNEKLFF. CDR3 nucleotide sequence: TGTGCCAGCAGCCCAAACGGTGCAACTAATGAAAAACTGTTTTTT.

The sample holds a few counts of this clonotype. The genes are TRBV19 and TRBJ2-1; D is ambiguous. Trimming cost V 6 bases and J 8 bases, with 14 bases left between them. The CDR3 consists of 13 residues. In germline, CDR1 is LNHDA, CDR2 SQIVND (reference sequence). Here the CDR3 reads CASSTSRRDEQFF. CDR3 DNA sequence: TGTGCCAGTAGCACTTCCAGAAGGGATGAGCAGTTCTTC.

This clonotype has a count of ten or more. The chain employs TRBV20-1 and TRBJ2-3; 7 bases map to TRBD1. Germline values: CDR1 DFQATT, CDR2 SNEGSKA (reference sequence). V dropped 8 bases and J dropped 2; count of bases not matched to a gene: 10. The CDR3 totals 14 residues. The CDR3 DNA sequence: TGCAGTACGAACAGGGGCAGGGACACAGATACGCAGTATTTT. The encoded protein is CSTNRGRDTDTQYF.

This clonotype was seen many times. The V call is TRBV6-4, the J call TRBJ2-3; 12 nucleotides line up with TRBD2. Germline V CDR1 and CDR2: MRHNA, SNTAGT. The length of the CDR3 is 15 residues. V was pared by 4 bases and J by 2 bases, with 1 base of the junction left unmatched. CDR3 loop: CASSASGGATDTQYF. The CDR3 nucleotides read TGTGCCAGCAGTGCTAGCGGGGGGGCCACAGATACGCAGTATTTT.

The sample holds many counts of this clonotype. The chain is built from TRBV6-1 and TRBJ1-5; maybe TRBD1 (6 bases). This CDR3 has 14 amino acids. Trimming shortened V by 0 bases and J by 6 bases, and 9 bases separated the two germline ends. CDR1 is MNHNS, CDR2 SASEGT, per germline. CDR3 residues: CASSEAGGGQPQHF. The CDR3 coding sequence is TGTGCCAGCAGTGAAGCCGGGGGCGGTCAGCCCCAGCATTTT.

Ten or more counts support this clonotype. This chain connects TRBV6-5 to TRBJ1-5; possibly TRBD1 for D (5 bases). CDR3 length: 13 residues. Germline CDR1 is MNHEY and CDR2 is SVGAGI. The V end lost 4 bases, the J end lost 6 bases, and 10 bases lay between the germline ends. CDR3 amino acids: CASSSQQGQPQHF. For the CDR3, the DNA is TGTGCCAGCAGTTCCCAGCAGGGTCAGCCCCAGCATTTT.

This clonotype was observed many times. This chain uses TRBV20-1 with TRBJ2-3, with 15 bases that match TRBD2. The CDR3 has 13 amino acids. Per germline, CDR1 DFQATT and CDR2 SNEGSKA (reference sequence). The CDR3 DNA is TGCAGAGGGACTAGCGGGGGGATAGATACGCAGTATTTT. Amino acids: CRGTSGGIDTQYF.

This clonotype has more than one count but fewer than ten. The rearrangement joins TRBV6-5 to TRBJ2-1; either TRBD1 or TRBD2 may fit D (6 bases each). Germline V gives CDR1 MNHEY, CDR2 SVGAGI. The CDR3 extends over 14 amino acids. V was pared by 8 bases and J by 3 bases, with 14 bases between. The DNA for the CDR3 is TGTGCCAGCGGATCGGGGGCCTACTACAATGAGCAGTTCTTC. This encodes CASGSGAYYNEQFF.

At least ten counts were recorded for this clonotype. The rearrangement uses TRBV7-3 and TRBJ2-2; 7 bases agree with TRBD1. Germline CDR1 reads SGHTA; CDR2 reads FQGTGA. The CDR3 has 14 residues. The V and J ends lost 1 base and 6 bases, in that order; junction bases with no gene match: 2. In DNA, the CDR3 is TGTGCCAGCAGCTTAAGCCAGGGGGCCGGGGAGCTGTTTTTT. Translation gives CASSLSQGAGELFF.

This clonotype was seen ten or more times. The chain has TRBV6-5 and TRBJ1-5; D is ambiguous. Germline V lookup: CDR1 MNHEY, CDR2 SVGAGI. Trimming stripped 6 bases from V and 2 bases from J, with 11 bases between. The CDR3 is 14 residues long. CDR3 in DNA: TGTGCCAGCAGCCGAGCGGTGGGCAATCAGCCCCAGCATTTT. The encoded protein is CASSRAVGNQPQHF.

This clonotype was seen more than once but under ten times. The chain couples TRBV7-2 to TRBJ1-5, with a possible D match to TRBD1 (6 bases). This CDR3 spans 14 amino acids. The V gene's germline CDR1 is SGHTA and CDR2 FQGNSA. Trimming removed 5 bases at V and 9 bases at J, with 17 bases between. This CDR3 reads CASSPGAGRRPQHF. CDR3 DNA sequence: TGTGCCAGCAGCCCAGGGGCGGGCCGGAGGCCCCAGCATTTT.

There are many counts of this clonotype. V is TRBV5-1 and J is TRBJ2-7; tentative D call: TRBD1 (5 bases). The CDR3 covers 16 residues. Trimming left V 2 bases short and J 4 bases short, with 19 bases between. The germline V gene has CDR1 SGHRS and CDR2 YFSETQ. CDR3 loop: CASSFNSAGFQYEQYF. DNA for the CDR3: TGCGCCAGCAGCTTTAACTCGGCAGGGTTTCAGTACGAGCAGTACTTC. Drawing the rest from reference TRBV5-1 and TRBJ2-7, the complete variable domain is KAGVTQTPRYLIKTRGQQVTLSCSPISGHRSVSWYQQTPGQGLQFLFEYFSETQRNKGNFPGRFSGRQFSNSRSEMNVSTLELGDSALYLCASSFNSAGFQYEQYFGPGTRLTVT.

This clonotype was recorded a few times. The chain carries TRBV18 and TRBJ2-2; TRBD1 aligns across 7 bases. This CDR3 region has 13 residues. Germline V gene sequence: CDR1 KGHSH, CDR2 LQKENI. J gave up 6 bases and V 4 bases, and 2 bases lay outside the gene matches. CDR3 loop: CASSLQGPGELFF. CDR3 coding DNA: TGTGCCAGCTCACTACAGGGGCCCGGGGAGCTGTTTTTT.

The sample holds many counts of this clonotype. The rearrangement joins TRBV5-1 to TRBJ1-1; D is perhaps TRBD1 (5 bases). Looked up from germline, CDR1 is SGHRS and CDR2 is YFSETQ. V shed 1 base and J shed 1 base, with 11 bases lying between them. The CDR3 contains 15 residues. The CDR3 here is CASSLWSRANTEAFF. Written as DNA, the CDR3 is TGCGCCAGCAGCTTGTGGTCCAGGGCGAACACTGAAGCTTTCTTT. Variable domain in full (rest from reference TRBV5-1 and TRBJ1-1): KAGVTQTPRYLIKTRGQQVTLSCSPISGHRSVSWYQQTPGQGLQFLFEYFSETQRNKGNFPGRFSGRQFSNSRSEMNVSTLELGDSALYLCASSLWSRANTEAFFGQGTRLTVV.

This clonotype was seen a handful of times. The chain links TRBV4-3 to TRBJ1-3, with D possibly being TRBD1 (5 bases). Germline V lookup: CDR1 LGHNA, CDR2 YSLEER. There are 13 residues in the CDR3. V was pared by 0 bases and J by 11 bases, with 11 bases between. CDR3 in DNA: TGCGCCAGCAGCCAAGATCGGGGGTGGTCCATATATTTT. Translating it yields CASSQDRGWSIYF.

Ten or more counts support this clonotype. The chain combines TRBV7-9 with TRBJ1-1, with D possibly being TRBD1 (5 bases). Germline CDR1 reads SEHNR; CDR2 reads FQNEAQ (reference sequence). V gave up 2 bases and J gave up 4 bases, with 26 bases separating them. This CDR3 is 19 amino acids long. CDR3 in amino acids: CASSLRRHRRRDATTEAFF. CDR3 DNA: TGTGCCAGCAGCTTACGTCGCCACCGTAGGAGGGACGCGACCACTGAAGCTTTCTTT.